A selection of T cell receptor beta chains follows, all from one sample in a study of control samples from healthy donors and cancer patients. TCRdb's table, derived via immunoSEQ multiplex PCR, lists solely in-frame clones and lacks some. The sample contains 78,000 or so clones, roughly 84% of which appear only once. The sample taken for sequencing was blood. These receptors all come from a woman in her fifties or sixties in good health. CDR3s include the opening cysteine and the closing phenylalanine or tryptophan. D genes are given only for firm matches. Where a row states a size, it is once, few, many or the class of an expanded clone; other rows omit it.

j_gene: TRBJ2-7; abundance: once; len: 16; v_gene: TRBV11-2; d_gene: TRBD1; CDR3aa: CASSTGQGGITYEQYF; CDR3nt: TGTGCCAGCAGCACGGGACAGGGGGGCATCACCTACGAGCAGTACTTC
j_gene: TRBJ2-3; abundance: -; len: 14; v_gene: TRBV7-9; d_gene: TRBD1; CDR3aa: CASSLGQALVTQYF; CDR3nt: TGTGCCAGCAGCTTGGGACAGGCCCTCGTTACGCAGTATTTT
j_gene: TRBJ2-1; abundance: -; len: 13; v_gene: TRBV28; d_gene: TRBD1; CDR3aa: CASRRTGGNEQFF; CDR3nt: TGTGCCAGCAGAAGGACAGGGGGCAATGAGCAGTTCTTC
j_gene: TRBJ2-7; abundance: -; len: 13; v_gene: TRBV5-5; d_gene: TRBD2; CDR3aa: CASSLAGGNEQYF; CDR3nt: TGTGCCAGCAGCTTGGCGGGAGGTAACGAGCAGTACTTC
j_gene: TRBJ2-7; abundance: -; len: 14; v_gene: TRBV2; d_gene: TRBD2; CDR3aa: CASRQRESAYEQYF; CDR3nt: TGTGCCAGCAGACAGCGGGAGTCAGCCTACGAGCAGTACTTC
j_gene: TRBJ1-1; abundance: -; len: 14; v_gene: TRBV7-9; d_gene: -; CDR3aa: CASSLVGAFAEAFF; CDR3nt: TGTGCCAGCAGCTTGGTAGGGGCTTTCGCTGAAGCTTTCTTT
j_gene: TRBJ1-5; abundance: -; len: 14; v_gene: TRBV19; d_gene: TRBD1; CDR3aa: CASIGQGSNQPQHF; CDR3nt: TGTGCCAGTATTGGACAGGGGAGCAATCAGCCCCAGCATTTT
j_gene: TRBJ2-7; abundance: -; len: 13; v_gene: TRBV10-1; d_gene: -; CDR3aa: CASSPGESYEQYF; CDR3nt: TGCGCCAGCAGCCCAGGGGAGTCGTACGAGCAGTACTTC
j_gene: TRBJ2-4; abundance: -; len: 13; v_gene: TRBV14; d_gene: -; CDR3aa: CASSQVVGNIQYF; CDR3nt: TGTGCCAGCAGCCAAGTTGTCGGTAACATTCAGTACTTC
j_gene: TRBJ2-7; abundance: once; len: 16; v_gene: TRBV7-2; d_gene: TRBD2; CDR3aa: CASSPTGSGSFYEQYF; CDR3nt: TGTGCCAGCAGCCCCACCGGGAGCGGGAGTTTTTACGAGCAGTACTTC
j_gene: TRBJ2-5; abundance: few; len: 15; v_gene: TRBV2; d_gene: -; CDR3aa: CASSVTRLGGETQYF; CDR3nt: TGTGCCAGCAGTGTCACTAGGCTGGGGGGAGAGACCCAGTACTTC
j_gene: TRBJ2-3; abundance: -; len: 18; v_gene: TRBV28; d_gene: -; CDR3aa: CASSSSREVDWGSDTQYF; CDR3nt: TGTGCCAGCAGTTCCTCCCGGGAAGTGGACTGGGGGTCGGATACGCAGTATTTT
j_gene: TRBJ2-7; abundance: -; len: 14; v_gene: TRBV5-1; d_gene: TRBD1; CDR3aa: CASSAQGARNEQYF; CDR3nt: TGCGCCAGCAGCGCACAGGGGGCGCGGAACGAGCAGTACTTC
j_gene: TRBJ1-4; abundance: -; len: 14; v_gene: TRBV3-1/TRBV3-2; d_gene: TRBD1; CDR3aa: CASSTRTGREKLFF; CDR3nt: TGTGCCAGCAGCACCCGGACAGGTCGAGAAAAACTGTTTTTT
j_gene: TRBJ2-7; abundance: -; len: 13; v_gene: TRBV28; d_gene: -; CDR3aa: CASSSGNVYEQYF; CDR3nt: TGTGCCAGCAGTTCAGGGAACGTCTACGAGCAGTACTTC
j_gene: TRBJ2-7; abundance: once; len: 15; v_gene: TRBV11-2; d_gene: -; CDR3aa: CASSINSGSPYEQYF; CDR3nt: TGTGCCAGCAGCATAAATTCAGGATCCCCCTACGAGCAGTACTTC
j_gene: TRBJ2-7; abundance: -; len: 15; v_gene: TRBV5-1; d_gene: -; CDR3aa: CASSQFPQGYYEQYF; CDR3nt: TGCGCCAGCAGTCAATTCCCACAGGGTTACTACGAGCAGTACTTC
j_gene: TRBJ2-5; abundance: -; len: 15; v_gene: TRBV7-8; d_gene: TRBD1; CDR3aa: CASSLAIQGAETQYF; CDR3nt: TGTGCCAGCAGCTTAGCGATCCAGGGGGCAGAGACCCAGTACTTC
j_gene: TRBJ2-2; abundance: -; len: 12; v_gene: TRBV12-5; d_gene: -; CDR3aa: CASGFGSGELFF; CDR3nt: TGTGCTAGTGGTTTTGGCAGCGGGGAGCTGTTTTTT
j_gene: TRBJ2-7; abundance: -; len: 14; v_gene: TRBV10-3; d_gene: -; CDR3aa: CAISESRVSYEQYF; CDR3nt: TGTGCCATCAGTGAGTCCAGGGTGTCCTACGAGCAGTACTTC
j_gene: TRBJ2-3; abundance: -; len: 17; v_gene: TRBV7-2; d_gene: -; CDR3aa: CASSLENGIGGADTQYF; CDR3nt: TGTGCCAGCAGCTTAGAGAACGGGATCGGCGGGGCAGATACGCAGTATTTT
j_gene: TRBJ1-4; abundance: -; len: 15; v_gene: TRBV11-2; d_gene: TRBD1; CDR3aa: CASSLRGTAAEKLFF; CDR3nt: TGTGCCAGCAGCTTAAGGGGGACAGCCGCTGAAAAACTGTTTTTT
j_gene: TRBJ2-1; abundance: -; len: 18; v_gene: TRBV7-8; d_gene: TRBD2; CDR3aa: CASSDSPDWAGGLNEQFF; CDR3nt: TGTGCCAGCAGCGACTCCCCCGACTGGGCGGGAGGTCTCAATGAGCAGTTCTTC
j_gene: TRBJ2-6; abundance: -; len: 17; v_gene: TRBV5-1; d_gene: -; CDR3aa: CASSYETGRSGANVLTF; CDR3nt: TGCGCCAGCAGCTATGAAACAGGGAGATCTGGGGCCAACGTCCTGACTTTC
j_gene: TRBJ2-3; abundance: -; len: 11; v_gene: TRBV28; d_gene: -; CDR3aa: CASSLLDTQYF; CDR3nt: TGTGCCAGCAGTTTACTCGATACGCAGTATTTT
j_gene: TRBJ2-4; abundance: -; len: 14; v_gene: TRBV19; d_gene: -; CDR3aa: CASSRALGGGIQYF; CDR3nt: TGTGCCAGTAGTAGGGCACTCGGAGGTGGCATTCAGTACTTC
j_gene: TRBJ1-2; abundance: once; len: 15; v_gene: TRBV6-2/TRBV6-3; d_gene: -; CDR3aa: CASSLGEQKKSGYTF; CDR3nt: TGTGCCAGCAGTTTAGGCGAACAGAAGAAATCTGGCTACACCTTC
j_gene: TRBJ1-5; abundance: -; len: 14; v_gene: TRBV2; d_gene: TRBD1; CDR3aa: CASRREQGNQPQHF; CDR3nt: TGTGCCAGCAGGAGAGAACAGGGGAATCAGCCCCAGCATTTT
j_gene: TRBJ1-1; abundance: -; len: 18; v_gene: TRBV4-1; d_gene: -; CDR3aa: CASSHRTAPGGANTEAFF; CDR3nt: TGCGCCAGCAGCCACCGGACAGCTCCTGGCGGGGCGAACACTGAAGCTTTCTTT
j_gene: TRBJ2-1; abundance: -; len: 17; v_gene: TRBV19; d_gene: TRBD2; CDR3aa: CASSARSSGGRINEQFF; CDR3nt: TGTGCCAGTAGTGCTCGGAGTTCTGGCGGGAGGATCAATGAGCAGTTCTTC
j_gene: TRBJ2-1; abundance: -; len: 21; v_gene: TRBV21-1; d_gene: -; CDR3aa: CASSKFAGTSGSRLPNNEQFF; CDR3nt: TGTGCCAGCAGCAAATTCGCCGGGACTAGCGGGAGTAGATTGCCTAACAATGAGCAGTTCTTC
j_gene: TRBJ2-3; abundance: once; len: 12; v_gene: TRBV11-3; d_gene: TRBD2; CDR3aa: CASSDSGDTQYF; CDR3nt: TGTGCCAGCAGCGATAGCGGGGATACGCAGTATTTT
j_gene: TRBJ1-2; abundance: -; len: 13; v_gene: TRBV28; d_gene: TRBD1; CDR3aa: CASSLDRVGGYTF; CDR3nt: TGTGCCAGCAGTTTAGACAGGGTTGGGGGCTACACCTTC
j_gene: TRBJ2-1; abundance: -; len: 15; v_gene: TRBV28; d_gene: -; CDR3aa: CASGSPQGPYNEQFF; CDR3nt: TGTGCCAGCGGGTCACCGCAGGGGCCCTACAATGAGCAGTTCTTC
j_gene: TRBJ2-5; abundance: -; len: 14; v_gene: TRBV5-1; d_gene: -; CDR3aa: CASSSGAGQETQYF; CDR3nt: TGCGCCAGCAGCTCGGGGGCGGGTCAAGAGACCCAGTACTTC
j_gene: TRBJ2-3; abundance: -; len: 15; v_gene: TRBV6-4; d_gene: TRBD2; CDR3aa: CARTRGGLGTDTQYF; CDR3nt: TGTGCCAGAACTCGGGGGGGCCTCGGCACAGATACGCAGTATTTT
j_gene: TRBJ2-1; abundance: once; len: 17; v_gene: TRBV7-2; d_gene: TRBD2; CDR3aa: CASSLEAVAGPYNEQFF; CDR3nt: TGTGCCAGCAGCTTAGAGGCGGTAGCGGGGCCCTACAATGAGCAGTTCTTC
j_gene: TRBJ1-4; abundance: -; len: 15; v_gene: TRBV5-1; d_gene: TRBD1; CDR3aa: CASSKQGAMEEKLFF; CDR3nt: TGCGCCAGCAGCAAACAGGGGGCCATGGAGGAAAAACTGTTTTTT
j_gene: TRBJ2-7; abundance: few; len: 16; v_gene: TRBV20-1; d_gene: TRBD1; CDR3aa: CSASVVGQGNSYEQYF; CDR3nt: TGCAGTGCTAGTGTCGTTGGACAGGGGAACTCCTACGAGCAGTACTTC
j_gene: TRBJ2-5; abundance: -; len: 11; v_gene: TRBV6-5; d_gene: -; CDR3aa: CASTGYETQYF; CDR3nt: TGTGCCAGCACCGGGTACGAGACCCAGTACTTC